What follows are 21 T cell receptor beta chains derived from one specimen sequenced in a study of control samples from healthy donors and cancer patients (dated by TCRdb to 2018 to 2020). The library was built by means of the immunoSEQ multiplex PCR assay. This immuneACCESS table, as held by TCRdb, lists in-frame sequences with V and J called but not all clones. Of the missing ones, under half trace to an unresolved V gene in checked studies; the others have no known cause. The sample contains some 120,000 clones, about 89% of them found a single time. The top ten constitute just under 3% of the sample. Source material: blood. Source of these receptors: a man in his sixties in good health.

The chain joins TRBV20-1 to TRBJ2-1; no firm D call. V was pared by 3 bases and J by 2 bases, with 2 bases between. There are 11 residues in the CDR3. Germline-derived CDR1 and CDR2 are DFQATT and SNEGSKA (reference sequence). The CDR3 protein is CSARPYNEQFF. The CDR3 DNA is TGCAGTGCTAGGCCCTACAATGAGCAGTTCTTC.

CDR3 loop: CASSSGTGVTYQPQHF. Written as DNA, the CDR3 is TGTGCCAGCAGTTCAGGGACAGGAGTTACTTATCAGCCCCAGCATTTT. J is TRBJ1-5 and V is TRBV28; 8 nucleotides line up with TRBD1. This CDR3 is 16 amino acids long. V gave up 4 bases and J gave up 5 bases; unmatched junction bases: 10. Germline CDR1 MDHEN, CDR2 SYDVKM.

This CDR3 is CAIAGSQRSSTDTQYF. CDR3 bases: TGTGCCATCGCCGGCTCCCAGCGGAGTAGCACAGATACGCAGTATTTT. The chain recombines TRBV10-3 with TRBJ2-3, with D perhaps TRBD2 (5 bases). The CDR3 runs to 16 residues. From germline, CDR1 is ENHRY and CDR2 SYGVKD. Trimming left V 8 bases short and J 0 bases short, with 18 bases between.

The genes are TRBV7-2 and TRBJ2-3, with TRBD1 as a possible D gene (6 bases). Germline CDR1 and CDR2: SGHTA and FQGNSA. The V and J ends lost 1 base and 0 bases respectively, with 17 bases between them. The CDR3 length is 18 residues. The CDR3 nucleotides read TGTGCCAGCAGCTTAGAGAAGGGACACCTTGCTAGCACAGATACGCAGTATTTT. Amino acid sequence: CASSLEKGHLASTDTQYF.

This chain uses TRBV2 with TRBJ1-3, with D hard to call. The CDR3 runs 18 residues. Trimming took off 3 bases at V and 0 bases at J, with 18 bases between the two ends. Germline V gene lookup returns CDR1 SNHLY and CDR2 FYNNEI. The CDR3: CASSEGRYSHYSGNTIYF. In DNA form, the CDR3 reads TGTGCCAGCAGTGAGGGGAGGTATTCCCACTACTCTGGAAACACCATATATTTT. Using reference TRBV2 and TRBJ1-3 for the parts outside the CDR3, the full variable domain is EPEVTQTPSHQVTQMGQEVILRCVPISNHLYFYWYRQILGQKVEFLVSFYNNEISEKSEIFDDQFSVERPDGSNFTLKIRSTKLEDSAMYFCASSEGRYSHYSGNTIYFGEGSWLTVV.

This sequence joins TRBV5-4 and TRBJ2-2; 8 nucleotides match TRBD2. V lost 4 bases to trimming and J lost 5 bases; unmatched junction nucleotides: 10. CDR1 and CDR2 (germline): SGHNT, YYREEE (reference sequence). The CDR3 is 16 residues long. CDR3 sequence reads: CASSPAAGGGTGELFF. CDR3 nucleotides: TGTGCCAGCAGCCCGGCAGCCGGGGGGGGGACCGGGGAGCTGTTTTTT.

The chain recombines TRBV7-2 with TRBJ2-1; D may be TRBD2 (6 bases). CDR3 length: 14 amino acids. Trimming pared 2 bases from V and 8 bases from J, leaving 13 bases between. Germline lookup yields CDR1 SGHTA and CDR2 FQGNSA. Here the CDR3 DNA reads TGTGCCAGCAGCTTATCACTAGCTAGGGATGAGCAGTTCTTC. This sequence encodes CASSLSLARDEQFF. Full variable domain (outside the CDR3, taken from reference TRBV7-2 and TRBJ2-1): GAGVSQSPSNKVTEKGKDVELRCDPISGHTALYWYRQSLGQGLEFLIYFQGNSAPDKSGLPSDRFSAERTGGSVSTLTIQRTQQEDSAVYLCASSLSLARDEQFFGPGTRLTVL.

This rearrangement joins TRBV6-2 or TRBV6-3 to TRBJ2-3; D gene uncertain. The V gene lost 6 bases and the J gene lost 2 bases, with 15 bases spanning the gap. This CDR3 contains 15 residues. The germline gives CDR1 MNHEY, CDR2 SVGEGT. CDR3 protein: CASSWTYTPTDTQYF. The CDR3 region has the DNA TGTGCCAGCAGCTGGACCTACACCCCCACAGATACGCAGTATTTT.

V and J are TRBV29-1 and TRBJ2-1; D is unresolved. Trimming stripped 4 bases from V and 0 bases from J, with 7 bases between. Germline V gene data show CDR1 as SQVTM and CDR2 as ANQGSEA. The CDR3 spans 13 residues. CDR3 nucleotide sequence: TGCAGCGTTGTCCCAGTCTCCTACAATGAGCAGTTCTTC. It codes for CSVVPVSYNEQFF.

This clone has just a few counts. The rearrangement uses TRBV3-1 (or the pseudogene TRBV3-2) and TRBJ2-3; 9 bases fit TRBD2. There are 16 residues in the CDR3. In germline, CDR1 is LGHDT, CDR2 YNNKEL (reference sequence). Germline trimming cut 2 bases from V and 5 bases from J; bases unmatched to any gene: 8. The CDR3 bases are TGTGCCAGCAGCCAACTCGCGGGGGGGCCGGGAGATACGCAGTATTTT. It encodes CASSQLAGGPGDTQYF.

The rearrangement joins TRBV7-2 to TRBJ1-2; D not certain. Germline CDR1 is SGHTA and CDR2 is FQGNSA. This CDR3 region has 14 residues. V gave up 5 bases and J gave up 0 bases, with 10 bases separating them. CDR3 bases: TGTGCCAGCAGCCCCTCGGGGACTAACTATGGCTACACCTTC. Amino acid sequence: CASSPSGTNYGYTF.

This chain joins TRBV10-2 and TRBJ2-7, with D possibly matching TRBD1 (5 bases). Trimming took off 6 bases at V and 5 bases at J, with 11 bases between the two ends. The CDR3 covers 12 residues. Per the germline V gene, CDR1 is WSHSY and CDR2 is SAAADI. The CDR3: CASRGEFDEQYF. The CDR3 bases are TGCGCCAGCAGAGGGGAATTTGACGAGCAGTACTTC.

This sequence joins TRBV9 and TRBJ1-1; D unresolved. V lost 0 bases and J 1 base, leaving 4 bases between the germline ends. This CDR3 region has 13 residues. CDR1 is SGDLS and CDR2 is YYNGEE in the germline V gene. The CDR3: CASSVEGNTEAFF. Written as DNA, the CDR3 is TGTGCCAGCAGCGTAGAGGGGAACACTGAAGCTTTCTTT. Based on the CDR3 plus reference TRBV9 and TRBJ1-1, the full variable domain is DSGVTQTPKHLITATGQRVTLRCSPRSGDLSVYWYQQSLDQGLQFLIQYYNGEERAKGNILERFSAQQFPDLHSELNLSSLELGDSALYFCASSVEGNTEAFFGQGTRLTVV.

The chain employs TRBV2 and TRBJ2-1; D unresolved. From germline, CDR1 is SNHLY and CDR2 FYNNEI. V lost 3 bases and J 7 bases, leaving 16 bases between the germline ends. This CDR3 region has 15 residues. The chain's CDR3 is CASSEVPVYPNEQFF. Here the CDR3 DNA reads TGTGCCAGCAGTGAGGTACCAGTTTATCCAAATGAGCAGTTCTTC.

V gene TRBV30 combines with J gene TRBJ1-5, with D unclear. Trimming left V 1 base short and J 6 bases short, with 13 bases between. The CDR3 runs to 14 residues. Germline loops: CDR1 GTSNPN, CDR2 SVGIG (reference sequence). Here the CDR3 reads CAWSGTQLGQPQHF. DNA of the CDR3: TGTGCCTGGAGTGGGACGCAACTGGGTCAGCCCCAGCATTTT.

The rearrangement links TRBV5-4 to TRBJ1-5, with a tentative D call TRBD1 (5 bases). CDR1 is SGHNT and CDR2 is YYREEE in the germline V gene (reference sequence). The CDR3 consists of 14 residues. V was pared by 0 bases and J by 6 bases, with 10 bases between. The CDR3 sequence: CASSLAGGGQPQHF. The CDR3, as DNA: TGTGCCAGCAGCTTGGCTGGGGGAGGTCAGCCCCAGCATTTT.

This clone was seen a handful of times. This chain joins TRBV6-2 or TRBV6-3 and TRBJ1-2, with D maybe TRBD1 (6 bases). Deletions cut 0 bases from V and 4 bases from J, with 12 bases between. Germline assignment: CDR1 MNHEY and CDR2 SVGEGT. This CDR3 contains 15 residues. The CDR3 here is CASSYSRTELYGYTF. CDR3 coding DNA: TGTGCCAGCAGTTACTCGCGGACAGAGCTCTATGGCTACACCTTC.

The rearrangement links TRBV3-1 (or the pseudogene TRBV3-2) to TRBJ1-1; TRBD1 matches at 7 bases. Germline lookup yields CDR1 LGHDT and CDR2 YNNKEL (reference sequence). CDR3 length: 14 residues. The trim removed 6 bases at V and 1 base at J, leaving 5 bases unmatched. The CDR3 spells CASSHRGQNTEAFF. CDR3 DNA sequence: TGTGCCAGCAGTCACAGGGGACAGAACACTGAAGCTTTCTTT.

This chain joins TRBV6-6 and TRBJ2-2; D may correspond to TRBD1 or TRBD2 (5 bases each). V lost 7 bases, J lost 4 bases, and 13 bases lay in between. CDR3 size: 14 residues. Looked up from germline, CDR1 is MNHNY and CDR2 is SVGAGI (reference sequence). This CDR3 reads CASNQGDGTGELFF. CDR3 in DNA: TGTGCCAGCAATCAAGGGGACGGCACCGGGGAGCTGTTTTTT.

The J gene is TRBJ1-4, the V gene TRBV6-6; D might be TRBD1 (6 bases). Germline V gene data show CDR1 as MNHNY and CDR2 as SVGAGI (reference sequence). V was cut by 1 base and J by 0 bases, with 9 bases left in between. The CDR3 is 16 residues long. The CDR3 DNA reads as TGTGCCAGCAGTTACTTCGAGGGGGCAACTAATGAAAAACTGTTTTTT. As protein: CASSYFEGATNEKLFF.

The DNA for the CDR3 is TGTGCCAGCAGCCCCGGACAGGTTCGCGTTGAAAAGTTCTTC. Protein sequence: CASSPGQVRVEKFF. V is TRBV5-6 and J is TRBJ2-1, with 7 bases matching TRBD1. V trimming: 4 bases; J trimming: 14 bases; junction bases outside the gene matches: 15. The CDR3 length is 14 residues. The germline gives CDR1 SGHDT, CDR2 YYEEEE.